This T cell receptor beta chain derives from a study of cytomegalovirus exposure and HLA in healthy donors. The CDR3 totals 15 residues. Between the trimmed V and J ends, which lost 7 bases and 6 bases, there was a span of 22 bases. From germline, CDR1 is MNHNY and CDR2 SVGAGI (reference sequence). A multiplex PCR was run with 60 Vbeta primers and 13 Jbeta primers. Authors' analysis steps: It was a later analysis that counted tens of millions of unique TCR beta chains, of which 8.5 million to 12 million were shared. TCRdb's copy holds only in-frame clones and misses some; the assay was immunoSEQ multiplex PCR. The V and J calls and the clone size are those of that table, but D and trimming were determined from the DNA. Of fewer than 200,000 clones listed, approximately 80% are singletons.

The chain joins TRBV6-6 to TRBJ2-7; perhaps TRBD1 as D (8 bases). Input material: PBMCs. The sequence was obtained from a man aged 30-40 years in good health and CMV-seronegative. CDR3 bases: TGTGCCAGCAACAGGGGGGCGGGAGATTTACCCGAGCAGTACTTC. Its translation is CASNRGAGDLPEQYF.